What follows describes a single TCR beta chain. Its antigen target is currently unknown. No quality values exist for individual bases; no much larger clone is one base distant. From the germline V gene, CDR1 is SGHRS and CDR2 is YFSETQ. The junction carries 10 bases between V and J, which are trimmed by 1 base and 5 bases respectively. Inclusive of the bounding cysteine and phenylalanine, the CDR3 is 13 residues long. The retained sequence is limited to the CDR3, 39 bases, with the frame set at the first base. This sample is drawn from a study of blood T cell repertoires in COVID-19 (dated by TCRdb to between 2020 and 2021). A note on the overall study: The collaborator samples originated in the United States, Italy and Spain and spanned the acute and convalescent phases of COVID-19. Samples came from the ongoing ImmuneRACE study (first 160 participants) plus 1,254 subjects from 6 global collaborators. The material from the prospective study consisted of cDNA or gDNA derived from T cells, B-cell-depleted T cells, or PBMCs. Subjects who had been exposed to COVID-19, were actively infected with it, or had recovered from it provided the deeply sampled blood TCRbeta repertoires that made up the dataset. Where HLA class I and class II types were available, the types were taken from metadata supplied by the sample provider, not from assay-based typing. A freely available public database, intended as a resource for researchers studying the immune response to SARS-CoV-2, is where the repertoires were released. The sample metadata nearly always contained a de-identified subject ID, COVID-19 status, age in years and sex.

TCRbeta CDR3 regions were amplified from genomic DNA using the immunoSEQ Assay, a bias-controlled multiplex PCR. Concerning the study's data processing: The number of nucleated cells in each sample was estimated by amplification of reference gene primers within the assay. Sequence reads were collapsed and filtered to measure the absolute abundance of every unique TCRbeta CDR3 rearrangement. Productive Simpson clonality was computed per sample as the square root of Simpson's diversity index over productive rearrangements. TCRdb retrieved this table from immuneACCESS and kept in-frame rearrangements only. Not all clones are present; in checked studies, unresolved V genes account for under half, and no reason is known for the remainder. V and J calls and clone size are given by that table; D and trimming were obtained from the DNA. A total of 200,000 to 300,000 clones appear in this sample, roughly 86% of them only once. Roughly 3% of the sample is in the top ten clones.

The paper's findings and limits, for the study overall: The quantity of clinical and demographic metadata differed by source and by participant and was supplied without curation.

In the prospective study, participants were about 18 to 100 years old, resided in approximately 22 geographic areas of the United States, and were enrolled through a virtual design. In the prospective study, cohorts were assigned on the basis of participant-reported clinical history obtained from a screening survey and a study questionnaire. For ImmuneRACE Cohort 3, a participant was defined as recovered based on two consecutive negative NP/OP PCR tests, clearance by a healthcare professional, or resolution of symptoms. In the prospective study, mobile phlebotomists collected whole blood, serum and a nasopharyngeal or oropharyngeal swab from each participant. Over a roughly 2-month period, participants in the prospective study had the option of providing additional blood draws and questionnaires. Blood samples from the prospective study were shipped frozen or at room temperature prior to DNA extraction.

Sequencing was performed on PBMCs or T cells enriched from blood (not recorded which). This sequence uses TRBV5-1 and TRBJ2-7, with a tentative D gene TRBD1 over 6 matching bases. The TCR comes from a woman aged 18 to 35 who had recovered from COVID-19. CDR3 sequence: CASSLTRGDEQYF. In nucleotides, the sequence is TGCGCCAGCAGCTTGACCAGGGGTGACGAGCAGTACTTC.